This T cell receptor beta chain was profiled in a study of shared T cell receptors in the human thymus. The repertoire was sequenced with immunoSEQ multiplex PCR; TCRdb's copy has only in-frame clones and lacks some. This repertoire shows hundreds of thousands of clones, 88% found once; its top ten account for approximately 0.011%. V lost 0 bases, J lost 4 bases, and 16 bases lay in between. Germline CDR1 LGHNA, CDR2 YSLEER. The CDR3 contains 16 residues. These data were likewise used in another study, on human thymus T cells. That work states: It was healthy Finnish infants having corrective surgery for congenital heart defects who were the donors. Resections removed during corrective heart surgery provided the thymus tissue used. Across thymic and blood repertoires, the usage of V and J genes appeared to be biased. Related research examined unrelated individuals and reported that their thymic repertoires overlapped highly.

The chain is built from TRBV4-3 and TRBJ2-7; tentative D call: TRBD1 (5 bases). The sample taken for sequencing was thymocytes. The source is a boy in the first two years of life with a congenital heart defect. The CDR3 here is CASSQDKGAYPYEQYF. The CDR3 DNA reads TGCGCCAGCAGCCAAGACAAAGGGGCTTACCCTTACGAGCAGTACTTC.